Listed below are T cell receptor beta chains from one sample, sequenced in a study of CD8+ T cells in alopecia areata. The method was immunoSEQ multiplex PCR; TCRdb's version includes in-frame clones alone and lacks a portion of them. This table has some 150,000 clones, about 88% appearing once. This material consisted of CD8+ T cells sorted from blood, taken at week 4, from a patient treated with tofacitinib. These receptors came from a human donor with alopecia areata. The conserved cysteine and the conserved F or W are not part of the CDR3 here.

length: 11
V: TRBV7-9
CDR3: ASSPTGTTEAF

length: 9
V: TRBV7-2
CDR3: ASSLLTQAF

length: 9
V: TRBV29-1
CDR3: SVWNTGELF

length: 13
V: TRBV5-1
CDR3: ASSLSRHTIDTQY

length: 9
V: TRBV7-9
CDR3: ASSLSGGYT

length: 13
V: TRBV29-1
CDR3: SVEGKTGSSYEQY

length: 11
V: TRBV23-1
CDR3: ASSQGFDQPQH

length: 13
V: TRBV9
CDR3: ASSVAGESYNEQF

length: 13
V: TRBV7-6
CDR3: ASSLRGSSTGELF

length: 14
V: TRBV9
CDR3: ASSVNLAGGEDTQY

length: 12
V: TRBV29-1
CDR3: SVEGGRLYNEQF

length: 12
V: TRBV30
CDR3: AWSVRLRYDTQY

length: 10
V: TRBV10-3
CDR3: AISGVEGTQY

length: 11
V: TRBV6-5
CDR3: ASRGQGAPEAF

length: 14
V: TRBV2
CDR3: ASSPGTSSYTGELF

length: 13
V: TRBV5-1
CDR3: ASSYRTPGANVLT

length: 11
V: TRBV7-6
CDR3: ASSLVLAPEQF

length: 12
V: TRBV27
CDR3: ASSRRDGAYEQY

length: 11
V: TRBV29-1
CDR3: SVHRDYHETQY

length: 11
V: TRBV29-1
CDR3: SVLQGAGNGYT

length: 14
V: TRBV14
CDR3: ASSQDLAGGLYEQY

length: 15
V: TRBV4-1
CDR3: ASSQKTNLQRNTEAF

length: 12
V: TRBV15
CDR3: ATSRAHSQETQY

length: 14
V: TRBV7-9
CDR3: ASSSGQGLYQETQY

length: 15
V: TRBV5-1
CDR3: ASSLAPSGQTVYEQY

length: 12
V: TRBV5-1
CDR3: ASSPGFSTDTQY

length: 12
V: TRBV5-1
CDR3: ASSFFTGTDTQY

length: 10
V: TRBV30
CDR3: AWGWQNTEAF

length: 15
V: TRBV9
CDR3: ASSVNPGTSNHNEQF